What follows are 21 T cell receptor beta chains derived from one specimen sequenced in a study of blood T cells in healthy people across ages. A sample-barcoded 5' primer and a J-beta primer mix were used in a second PCR of roughly 7 to 12 cycles. TCRdb re-called the 5' RACE reads with MiXCR, one entry per CDR3 protein. Seen here are 1.8 million or so distinct CDR3 sequences, around 42% observed once, and the top ten hold more than 20%. Input material: blood. The origin of the receptors is a human donor in good health.

This clonotype occurred a few times. The V call is TRBV9, the J call TRBJ2-1, with TRBD2 matching over 8 bases. Germline V gene lookup returns CDR1 SGDLS and CDR2 YYNGEE. CDR3 length: 18 amino acids. Losses at the gene ends were 4 bases for V and 1 base for J; bases not matched to a gene: 13. The CDR3 reads CASSIPGGSGDSYNEQFF. In DNA, the CDR3 is TGTGCCAGCAGCATCCCTGGGGGTAGCGGGGATTCCTACAATGAGCAGTTCTTC.

This chain joins TRBV7-8 and TRBJ1-1; no clear D gene. Germline CDR1 SGHVS, CDR2 FQNEAQ. The V end was cut by 0 bases, the J end by 11 bases, with 13 bases between. CDR3 length: 13 residues. CDR3 sequence reads: CASSLARRDGAFF. CDR3 sequence (DNA): TGTGCCAGCAGCTTAGCGCGGCGGGATGGGGCTTTCTTT.

This clonotype was picked up a small number of times. The gene calls are TRBV5-4 and TRBJ2-6; 7 bases align to TRBD1. V shed 2 bases and J 0 bases; nucleotides not matched to a gene: 20. This CDR3 comprises 22 residues. Germline CDR1 is SGHNT and CDR2 is YYREEE (reference sequence). CDR3 residues: CASSFPDTNPGQMISGANVLTF. CDR3 DNA: TGTGCCAGCAGCTTTCCCGATACAAATCCGGGACAGATGATCTCTGGGGCCAACGTCCTGACTTTC.

The gene calls are TRBV12-3 or TRBV12-4 and TRBJ1-5, with TRBD1 matching 8 bases. With 7 bases clipped from V and 1 base from J, the junction kept 6 bases outside the gene matches. CDR3 length: 15 amino acids. The CDR3 DNA is TGTGCCAGCACCGGACAGGGCCTCAGCAATCAGCCCCAGCATTTT. Its translation: CASTGQGLSNQPQHF.

This clonotype has only one observation. A much larger clonotype is one base distant, so this may be a read error. The rearrangement joins TRBV5-1 to TRBJ1-2; D not resolved. CDR3 size: 14 residues. The germline V gene encodes CDR1 SGHRS and CDR2 YFSETQ. CDR3 loop: CASSLGAENYDYTF. The CDR3 region has the DNA TGCGCCAGCAGCTTGGGGGCAGAAAACTATGACTACACCTTC.

The CDR3 protein is CASSLGEDRVSNQPQHF. Here the CDR3 DNA reads TGTGCCAGCAGCTTAGGTGAGGACAGAGTTAGCAATCAGCCCCAGCATTTT. The chain uses TRBV7-6 and TRBJ1-5, with D possibly matching TRBD1 (6 bases). Between the trimmed V and J ends, which lost 1 base and 0 bases, there was a span of 13 bases. The V gene's germline CDR1 is SGHVS and CDR2 FNYEAQ. The length of the CDR3 is 17 residues.

This rearrangement joins TRBV6-2 or TRBV6-3 to TRBJ2-7; TRBD2 agrees at 8 bases. CDR3 length: 12 residues. With V trimmed by 6 bases and J by 6 bases, 4 bases remained unmatched. Germline-derived CDR1 and CDR2 are MNHEY and SVGEGT. CDR3 DNA: TGTGCCAGCAGCTCTAGCGGGCGCGAGCAGTACTTC. Its translation: CASSSSGREQYF.

This clonotype has more than one count but fewer than ten. This sequence joins TRBV6-2 or TRBV6-3 and TRBJ2-7; D may be TRBD1 or TRBD2 (5 bases each). V shed 10 bases and J shed 6 bases, with 22 bases lying between them. This CDR3 has 14 amino acids. Germline V gene data show CDR1 as MNHEY and CDR2 as SVGEGT. CDR3 sequence (DNA): TGTGCCACTTCAACCGGGACCTCCTCGTCCGAGCAGTACTTC. Its translation is CATSTGTSSSEQYF.

This clonotype was observed at least ten times. The chain joins TRBV6-2 or TRBV6-3 to TRBJ2-6; TRBD1 matches at 11 bases. CDR1 MNHEY and CDR2 SVGEGT come from the germline V gene. The CDR3 totals 15 residues. V was clipped by 9 bases and J by 2 bases; unmatched bases: 3. The CDR3 loop reads CASRTGGTGANVLTF. For the CDR3, the DNA is TGTGCCAGTAGGACAGGGGGCACTGGGGCCAACGTCCTGACTTTC.

The chain is built from TRBV15 and TRBJ1-4; D not certain. Per the germline V gene, CDR1 is LNHNV and CDR2 is YYDKDF (reference sequence). V was clipped by 1 base and J by 8 bases, with 5 bases between them. The CDR3 has 12 residues. Here the CDR3 reads CATSRVREKLFF. Here the CDR3 DNA reads TGTGCCACCAGCAGAGTGCGGGAAAAACTGTTTTTT.

The table lists this clonotype with a count of one. This chain links TRBV6-1 with TRBJ2-5; TRBD1 matches 9 bases. Judging by the DNA end, TRBJ2-7 fits better; the J call may be wrong. Germline V gene lookup returns CDR1 MNHNS and CDR2 SASEGT. CDR3 size: 13 residues. The CDR3 nucleotides are TGTGCCAGCAGGGGACAGGGAACGGTCGAGCAGTACTTC. It codes for CASRGQGTVEQYF.

The chain carries TRBV12-3 or TRBV12-4 and TRBJ1-2; no clear D gene. Trimming removed 6 bases from V and 6 bases from J, with 17 bases in between. This CDR3 spans 14 amino acids. CDR3 in DNA: TGTGCCAGCAGCTTACGTAGGAGGTCTCATGGCTACACCTTC. This gives the protein CASSLRRRSHGYTF.

The chain joins TRBV5-1 to TRBJ2-1, with D possibly being TRBD1 or TRBD2 (5 bases each). Germline V gene data show CDR1 as SGHRS and CDR2 as YFSETQ. The length of the CDR3 is 16 residues. The V and J ends lost 1 base and 7 bases respectively, with 18 bases between them. CDR3 DNA sequence: TGCGCCAGCAGCTTGATCGGGGCTGCCCCAGGGAATGAGCAGTTCTTC. Translating it yields CASSLIGAAPGNEQFF.

The V and J genes are TRBV15 and TRBJ1-5; 7 bases are shared with TRBD1. The germline V gene encodes CDR1 LNHNV and CDR2 YYDKDF (reference sequence). This CDR3 is built from 16 residues. J was trimmed by 3 bases and V by 3 bases; bases with no gene match: 8. The CDR3 is CATSSFDRAINQPQHF. CDR3 nucleotide sequence: TGTGCCACCAGCAGCTTTGACAGGGCGATCAATCAGCCCCAGCATTTT.

This clonotype was seen a few times. The V and J genes are TRBV4-3 and TRBJ2-6; D unresolved. CDR3 length equals 17 residues. V lost 1 base, J lost 0 bases, and 10 bases lay in between. CDR1 and CDR2 from the germline V gene are LGHNA and YSLEER. The CDR3 protein is CASSQVGFPSGANVLTF. The CDR3, as DNA: TGCGCCAGCAGCCAAGTGGGCTTTCCCTCTGGGGCCAACGTCCTGACTTTC.

Details on this clonotype: One end of the junction fails to match germline, which may point to a read error. This chain joins TRBV12-3 or TRBV12-4 and TRBJ1-3; maybe TRBD1 (6 bases). The CDR3 contains 14 residues. CDR3: CASSSDSSGNTTYF. CDR3 bases: TGTGCCAGCAGTTCGGACAGCTCTGGAAACACCACATATTTT.

The chain combines TRBV11-2 with TRBJ1-2; D gene ambiguous. The germline V and J ends were trimmed by 0 bases and 8 bases, with 7 bases remaining between them. The germline V gene encodes CDR1 SGHAT and CDR2 FQNNGV. CDR3 length equals 12 residues. For the CDR3, the DNA is TGTGCCAGCAGCTTAGATCGTCGCGGCTACACCTTC. It specifies CASSLDRRGYTF.

This clonotype was seen a handful of times. The chain employs TRBV12-3 or TRBV12-4 and TRBJ2-2, with a possible D match to TRBD1 (6 bases). The CDR3 runs 14 residues. The ends were cut back, 2 bases at V and 4 bases at J, with 8 bases in the middle. The CDR3 here is CASSLQGGTGELFF. CDR3 nucleotides: TGTGCCAGCAGTTTACAAGGGGGCACCGGGGAGCTGTTTTTT.

The rearrangement links TRBV12-5 to TRBJ2-2, with TRBD1 identical over 7 bases. The CDR3 loop spans 16 amino acids. With 0 bases clipped from V and 5 bases from J, the junction kept 6 bases outside the gene matches. CDR1 and CDR2 from the germline V gene are LGHNT and FRNRAP. Here the CDR3 DNA reads TGTGCTAGTGGTTTGGTACTGACAGGGTGGACCGGGGAGCTGTTTTTT. This encodes CASGLVLTGWTGELFF.

The sample holds a few counts of this clonotype. This sequence joins TRBV10-2 and TRBJ2-5; D call uncertain. The J call may not be correct, given that the DNA end is closer to TRBJ2-7. Looked up from germline, CDR1 is WSHSY and CDR2 is SAAADI. The CDR3 contains 13 residues. CDR3 region: CASSDIPGYEQYF. The CDR3 DNA is TGCGCCAGCAGTGATATTCCTGGGTACGAGCAGTACTTC.

The V gene is TRBV6-2 or TRBV6-3, the J gene TRBJ1-1; TRBD1 matches at 8 bases. The trim removed 6 bases at V and 1 base at J, leaving 10 bases unmatched. Germline V gene sequence: CDR1 MNHEY, CDR2 SVGEGT. This CDR3 region has 16 residues. The CDR3 DNA reads as TGTGCCAGCAGCCTACCCAAGACAGGGGAGAACACTGAAGCTTTCTTT. This translates into CASSLPKTGENTEAFF.